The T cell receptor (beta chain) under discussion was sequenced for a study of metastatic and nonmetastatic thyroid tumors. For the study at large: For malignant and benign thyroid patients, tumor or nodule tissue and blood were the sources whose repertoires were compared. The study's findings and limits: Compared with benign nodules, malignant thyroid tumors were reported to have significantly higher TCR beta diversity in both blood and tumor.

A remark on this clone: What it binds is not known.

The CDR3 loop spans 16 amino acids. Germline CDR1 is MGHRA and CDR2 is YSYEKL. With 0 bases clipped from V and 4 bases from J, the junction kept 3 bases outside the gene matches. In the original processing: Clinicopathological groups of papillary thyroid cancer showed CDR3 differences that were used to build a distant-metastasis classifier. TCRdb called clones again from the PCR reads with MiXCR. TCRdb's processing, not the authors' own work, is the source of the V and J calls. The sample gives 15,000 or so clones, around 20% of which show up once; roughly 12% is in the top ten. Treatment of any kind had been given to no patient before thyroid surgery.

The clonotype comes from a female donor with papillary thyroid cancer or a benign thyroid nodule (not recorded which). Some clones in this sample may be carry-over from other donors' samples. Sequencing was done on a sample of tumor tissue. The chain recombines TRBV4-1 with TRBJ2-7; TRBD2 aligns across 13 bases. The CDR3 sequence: CASSQEPLAGGYEQYF. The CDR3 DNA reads TGCGCCAGCAGCCAAGAGCCACTAGCGGGAGGGTACGAGCAGTACTTC.